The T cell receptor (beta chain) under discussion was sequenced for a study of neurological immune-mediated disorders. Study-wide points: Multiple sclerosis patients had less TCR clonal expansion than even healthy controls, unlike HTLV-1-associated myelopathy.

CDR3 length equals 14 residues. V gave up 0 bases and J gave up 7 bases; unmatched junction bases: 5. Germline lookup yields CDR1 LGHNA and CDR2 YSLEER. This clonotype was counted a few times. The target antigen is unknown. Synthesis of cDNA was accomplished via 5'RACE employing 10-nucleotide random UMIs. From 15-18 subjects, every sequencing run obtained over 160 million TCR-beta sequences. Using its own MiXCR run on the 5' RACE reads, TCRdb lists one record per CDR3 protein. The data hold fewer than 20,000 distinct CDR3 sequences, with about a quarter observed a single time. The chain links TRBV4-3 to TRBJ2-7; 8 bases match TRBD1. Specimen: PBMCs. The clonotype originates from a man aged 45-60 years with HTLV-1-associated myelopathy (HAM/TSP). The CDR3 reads CASSQEGQGGEQYF. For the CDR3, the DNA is TGCGCCAGCAGCCAAGAAGGACAGGGCGGGGAGCAGTACTTC.